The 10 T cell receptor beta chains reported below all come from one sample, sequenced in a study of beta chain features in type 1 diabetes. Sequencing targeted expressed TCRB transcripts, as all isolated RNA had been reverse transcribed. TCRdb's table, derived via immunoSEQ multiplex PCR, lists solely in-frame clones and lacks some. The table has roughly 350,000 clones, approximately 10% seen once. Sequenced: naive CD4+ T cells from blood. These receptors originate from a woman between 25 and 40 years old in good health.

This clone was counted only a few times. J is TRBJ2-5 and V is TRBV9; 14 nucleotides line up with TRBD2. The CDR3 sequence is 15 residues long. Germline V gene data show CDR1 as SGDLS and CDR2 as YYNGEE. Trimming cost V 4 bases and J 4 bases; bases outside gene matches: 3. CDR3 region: CASSWGLAGAETQYF. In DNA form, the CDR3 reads TGTGCCAGCAGCTGGGGACTAGCGGGAGCAGAGACCCAGTACTTC.

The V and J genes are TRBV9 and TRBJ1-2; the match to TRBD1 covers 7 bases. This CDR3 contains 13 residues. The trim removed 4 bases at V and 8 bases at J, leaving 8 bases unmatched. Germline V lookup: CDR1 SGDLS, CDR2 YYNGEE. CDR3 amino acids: CASSTQTGQGYTF. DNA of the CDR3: TGTGCCAGCAGCACCCAGACAGGGCAGGGCTACACCTTC.

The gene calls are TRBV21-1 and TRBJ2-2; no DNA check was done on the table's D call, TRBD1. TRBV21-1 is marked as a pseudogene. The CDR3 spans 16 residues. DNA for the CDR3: TGTGCCAGCAGCAATTCGGGACAGGGTTTCACCGGGGAGCTGTTTTTT. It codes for CASSNSGQGFTGELFF.

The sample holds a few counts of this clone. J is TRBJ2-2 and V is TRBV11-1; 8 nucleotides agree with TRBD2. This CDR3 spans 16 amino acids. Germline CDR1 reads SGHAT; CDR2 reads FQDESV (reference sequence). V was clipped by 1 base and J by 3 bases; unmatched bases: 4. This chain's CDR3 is CASSLDQREYTGELFF. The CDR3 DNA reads TGTGCCAGCAGCTTAGATCAGCGGGAGTACACCGGGGAGCTGTTTTTT.

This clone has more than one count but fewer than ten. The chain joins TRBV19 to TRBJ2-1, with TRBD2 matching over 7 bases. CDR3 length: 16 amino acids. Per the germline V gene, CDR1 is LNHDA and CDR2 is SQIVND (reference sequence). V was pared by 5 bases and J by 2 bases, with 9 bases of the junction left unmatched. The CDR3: CASSGLGGRTYNEQFF. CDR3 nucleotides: TGTGCCAGTAGTGGCCTAGGCGGGAGAACCTACAATGAGCAGTTCTTC.

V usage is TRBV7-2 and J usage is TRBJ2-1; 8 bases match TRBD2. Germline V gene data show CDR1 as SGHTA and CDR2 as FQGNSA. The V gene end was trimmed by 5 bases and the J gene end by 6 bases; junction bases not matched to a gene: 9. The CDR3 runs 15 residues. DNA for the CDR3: TGTGCCAGCAGCCCCTCCGGGACTAGGACCAATGAGCAGTTCTTC. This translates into CASSPSGTRTNEQFF.

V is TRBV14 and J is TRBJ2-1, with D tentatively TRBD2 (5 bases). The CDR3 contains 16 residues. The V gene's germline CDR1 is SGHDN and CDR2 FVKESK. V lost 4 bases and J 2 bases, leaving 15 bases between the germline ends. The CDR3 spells CASSPMGRGPYNEQFF. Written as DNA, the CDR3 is TGTGCCAGCAGCCCAATGGGTCGGGGTCCCTACAATGAGCAGTTCTTC.

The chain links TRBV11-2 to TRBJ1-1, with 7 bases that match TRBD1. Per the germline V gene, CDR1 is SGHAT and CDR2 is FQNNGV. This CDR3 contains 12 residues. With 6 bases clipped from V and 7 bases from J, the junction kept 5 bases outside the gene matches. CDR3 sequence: CASSPQGSEAFF. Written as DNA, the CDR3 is TGTGCCAGCAGTCCACAGGGGAGTGAAGCTTTCTTT.

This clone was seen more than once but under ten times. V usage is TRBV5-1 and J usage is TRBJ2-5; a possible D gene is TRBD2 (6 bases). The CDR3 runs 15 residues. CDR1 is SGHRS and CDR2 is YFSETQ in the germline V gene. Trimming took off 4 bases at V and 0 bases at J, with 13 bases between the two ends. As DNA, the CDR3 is TGCGCCAGCAGCGGAGGGAGGATGTACCAAGAGACCCAGTACTTC. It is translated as CASSGGRMYQETQYF. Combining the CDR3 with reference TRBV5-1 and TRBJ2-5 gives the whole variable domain KAGVTQTPRYLIKTRGQQVTLSCSPISGHRSVSWYQQTPGQGLQFLFEYFSETQRNKGNFPGRFSGRQFSNSRSEMNVSTLELGDSALYLCASSGGRMYQETQYFGPGTRLLVL.

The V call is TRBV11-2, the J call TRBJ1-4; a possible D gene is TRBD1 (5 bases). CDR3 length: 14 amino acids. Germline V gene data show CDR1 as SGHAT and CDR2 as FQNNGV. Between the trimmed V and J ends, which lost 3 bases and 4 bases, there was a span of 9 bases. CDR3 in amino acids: CASSLTAFNEKLFF. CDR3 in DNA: TGTGCCAGCAGCTTGACAGCCTTTAATGAAAAACTGTTTTTT. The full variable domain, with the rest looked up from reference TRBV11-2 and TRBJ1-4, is EAGVAQSPRYKIIEKRQSVAFWCNPISGHATLYWYQQILGQGPKLLIQFQNNGVVDDSQLPKDRFSAERLKGVDSTLKIQPAKLEDSAVYLCASSLTAFNEKLFFGSGTQLSVL.